This TCR beta chain derives from a study of OX40 agonist ivuxolimab in advanced cancers. For the study at large: Cohort: about 82% men, mean age approximately 60, aged about 23 to 79. Notes on the study in general: Part of the nonresponder group also had normalized T-cell clonal expansion that was low. Circulating CD4+ and CD8+ T cells showed clonal expansion by week 6 at 0.1 to 3.0 mg/kg. The antigens recognized by the expanded peripheral T cells, that is their antigen specificity, were not determined.

Measured with immunoSEQ multiplex PCR; TCRdb has only the in-frame clones, and not every one. The table includes around 62,000 clones, 75% to 80% detected once. As for this clone: Antigen specificity is unknown.

The V gene's germline CDR1 is PRHDT and CDR2 FYEKMQ (reference sequence). The CDR3 consists of 14 residues. V shed 3 bases and J 2 bases; nucleotides not matched to a gene: 3. This TCR was sampled from an adult with an advanced solid tumor such as melanoma, head and neck, liver or kidney cancer. The chain uses TRBV13 and TRBJ2-7; the match to TRBD1 covers 8 bases. Sequenced here: CD4+ or CD8+ T cells sorted from blood, sampled in a trial of the OX40 agonist ivuxolimab. CDR3 sequence: CASSLTGVAYEQYF. CDR3 DNA: TGTGCCAGCAGCTTGACAGGGGTGGCCTACGAGCAGTACTTC.